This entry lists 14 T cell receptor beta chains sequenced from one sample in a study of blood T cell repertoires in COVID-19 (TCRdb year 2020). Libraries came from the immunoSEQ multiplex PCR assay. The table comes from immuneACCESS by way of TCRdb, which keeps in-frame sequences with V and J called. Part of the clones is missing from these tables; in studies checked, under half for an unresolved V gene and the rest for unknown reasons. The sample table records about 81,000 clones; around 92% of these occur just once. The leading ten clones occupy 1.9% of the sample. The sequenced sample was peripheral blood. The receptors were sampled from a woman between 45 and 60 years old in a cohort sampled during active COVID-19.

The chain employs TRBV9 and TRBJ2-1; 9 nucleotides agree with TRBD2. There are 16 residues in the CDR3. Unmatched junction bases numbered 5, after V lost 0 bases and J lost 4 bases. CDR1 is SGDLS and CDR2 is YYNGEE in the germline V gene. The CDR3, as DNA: TGTGCCAGCAGCGTAGGGTATAGCGGGAGTTACAATGAGCAGTTCTTC. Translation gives CASSVGYSGSYNEQFF.

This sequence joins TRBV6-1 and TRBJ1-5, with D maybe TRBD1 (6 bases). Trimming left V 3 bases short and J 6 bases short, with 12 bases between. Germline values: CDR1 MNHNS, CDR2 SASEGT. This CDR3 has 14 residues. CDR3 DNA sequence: TGTGCCAGCAGTGAGTCTGGGGGCGGTCAGCCCCAGCATTTT. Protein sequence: CASSESGGGQPQHF.

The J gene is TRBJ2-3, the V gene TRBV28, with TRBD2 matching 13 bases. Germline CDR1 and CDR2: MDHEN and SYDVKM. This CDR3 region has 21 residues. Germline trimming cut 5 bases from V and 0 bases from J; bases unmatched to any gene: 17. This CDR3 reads CASSPAQGIPGLAGSTDTQYF. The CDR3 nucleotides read TGTGCCAGCAGTCCGGCCCAGGGGATTCCGGGACTAGCGGGAAGCACAGATACGCAGTATTTT.

CDR3 protein: CASSFRWLAGGAETQYF. CDR3 bases: TGCGCCAGCAGCTTCCGCTGGTTGGCGGGGGGCGCAGAGACCCAGTACTTC. V is TRBV5-1 and J is TRBJ2-5, with 8 bases aligning to TRBD2. CDR1 SGHRS and CDR2 YFSETQ come from the germline V gene. J was trimmed by 4 bases and V by 2 bases; bases with no gene match: 13. The CDR3 totals 17 residues.

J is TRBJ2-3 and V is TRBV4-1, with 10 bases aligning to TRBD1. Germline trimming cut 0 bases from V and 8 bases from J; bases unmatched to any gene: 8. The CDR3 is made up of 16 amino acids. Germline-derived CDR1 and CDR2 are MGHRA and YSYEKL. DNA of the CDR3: TGCGCCAGCAGCCAAGAAGGGACAGGGGCCGGGGGTACGCAGTATTTT. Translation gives CASSQEGTGAGGTQYF.

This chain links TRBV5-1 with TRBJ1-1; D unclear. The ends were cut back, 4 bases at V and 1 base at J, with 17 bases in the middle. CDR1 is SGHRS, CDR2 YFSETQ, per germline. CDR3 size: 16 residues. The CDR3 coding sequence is TGCGCCAGCAGCCCGGTACCTTCGACGGGGAACACTGAAGCTTTCTTT. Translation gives CASSPVPSTGNTEAFF. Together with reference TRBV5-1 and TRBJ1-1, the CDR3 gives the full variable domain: KAGVTQTPRYLIKTRGQQVTLSCSPISGHRSVSWYQQTPGQGLQFLFEYFSETQRNKGNFPGRFSGRQFSNSRSEMNVSTLELGDSALYLCASSPVPSTGNTEAFFGQGTRLTVV.

CDR3 sequence (DNA): TGCGCCAGCAGTGAAGGGGGAAGGAGCTCCTACGAGCAGTACTTC. Translated: CASSEGGRSSYEQYF. The chain joins TRBV10-1 to TRBJ2-7; D is possibly TRBD1 (6 bases). V was clipped by 3 bases and J by 0 bases, with 12 bases between them. Per germline, CDR1 WNHNN and CDR2 SYGVQD (reference sequence). CDR3 length equals 15 residues.

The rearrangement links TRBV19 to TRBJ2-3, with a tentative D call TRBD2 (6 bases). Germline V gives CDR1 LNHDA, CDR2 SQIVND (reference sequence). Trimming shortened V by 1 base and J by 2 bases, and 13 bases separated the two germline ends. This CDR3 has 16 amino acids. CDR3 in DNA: TGTGCCAGTAGTATAGCTGCTAGCGCCCACACAGATACGCAGTATTTT. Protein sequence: CASSIAASAHTDTQYF.

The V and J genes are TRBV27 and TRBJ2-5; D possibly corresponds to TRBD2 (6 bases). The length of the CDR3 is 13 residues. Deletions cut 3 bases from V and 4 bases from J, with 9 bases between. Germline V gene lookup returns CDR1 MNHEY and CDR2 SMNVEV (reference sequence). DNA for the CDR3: TGTGCCAGCAGTTTTCAGGAGGGAGAGACCCAGTACTTC. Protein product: CASSFQEGETQYF.

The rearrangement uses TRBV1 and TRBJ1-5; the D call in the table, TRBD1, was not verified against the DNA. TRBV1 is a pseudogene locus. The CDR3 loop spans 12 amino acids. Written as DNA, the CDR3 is TGCACCACTAGGGACAGTCATCAGCCCCAGCATTTT. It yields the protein CTTRDSHQPQHF.

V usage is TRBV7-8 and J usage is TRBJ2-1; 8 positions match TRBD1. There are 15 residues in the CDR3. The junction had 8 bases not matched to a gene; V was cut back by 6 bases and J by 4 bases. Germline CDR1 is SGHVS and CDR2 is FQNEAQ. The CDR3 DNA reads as TGTGCCAGCAGGCGAGTCCAGGGGGCTTACAATGAGCAGTTCTTC. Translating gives CASRRVQGAYNEQFF.

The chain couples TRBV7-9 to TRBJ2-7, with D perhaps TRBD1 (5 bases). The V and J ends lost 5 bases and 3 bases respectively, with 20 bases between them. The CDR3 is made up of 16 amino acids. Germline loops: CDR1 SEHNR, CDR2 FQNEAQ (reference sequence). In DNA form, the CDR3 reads TGTGCCAGCAGCCCCCCCAGGGATCGGGTATTCTACGAGCAGTACTTC. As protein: CASSPPRDRVFYEQYF.

In nucleotides, the CDR3 is TGTGCCATCAGTTACAATCCGGGACAGGGGAGCGGCTACACCTTC. Protein: CAISYNPGQGSGYTF. The chain combines TRBV10-3 with TRBJ1-2; TRBD1 matches 10 bases. Germline CDR1 is ENHRY and CDR2 is SYGVKD. The CDR3 spans 15 residues. The trim removed 5 bases at V and 8 bases at J, leaving 11 bases unmatched.

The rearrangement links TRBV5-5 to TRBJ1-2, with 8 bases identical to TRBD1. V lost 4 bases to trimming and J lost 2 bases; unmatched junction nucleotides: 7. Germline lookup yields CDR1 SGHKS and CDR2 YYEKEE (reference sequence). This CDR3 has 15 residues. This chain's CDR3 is CASSRRQGRNYGYTF. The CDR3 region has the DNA TGTGCCAGCAGCAGACGACAGGGGAGAAACTATGGCTACACCTTC.